The 18 T cell receptor beta chains in this list originate from one sample, sequenced in a study of blood T cell repertoires in COVID-19. The table came from immunoSEQ multiplex PCR; TCRdb's copy has only in-frame clones and leaves some out. The sample lists 300,000 to 400,000 clones; over 75% were seen once. Source material: PBMCs or T cells enriched from blood (not recorded which). The origin of the receptors is a man aged 18 to 30 who had recovered from COVID-19.

The chain uses TRBV18 and TRBJ1-5, with a possible D match to TRBD1 (5 bases). V lost 3 bases, J lost 3 bases, and 9 bases lay in between. Germline V gene data show CDR1 as KGHSH and CDR2 as LQKENI. The CDR3 contains 14 residues. CDR3 DNA sequence: TGTGCCAGCTCACCTACAGGATTCAATCAGCCCCAGCATTTT. Translation: CASSPTGFNQPQHF.

The chain joins TRBV2 to TRBJ2-2; 7 nucleotides match TRBD2. The CDR3 contains 15 residues. V lost 10 bases to trimming and J lost 4 bases; unmatched junction nucleotides: 12. Germline V lookup: CDR1 SNHLY, CDR2 FYNNEI. The CDR3 region is CATGGTVGSTGELFF. The CDR3 DNA is TGTGCCACCGGGGGGACCGTGGGAAGCACCGGGGAGCTGTTTTTT.

The chain is built from TRBV10-3 and TRBJ1-2; 7 bases are a match to TRBD1. The CDR3 contains 17 residues. Germline CDR1 reads ENHRY; CDR2 reads SYGVKD. Unmatched junction bases numbered 18, after V lost 3 bases and J lost 8 bases. Written as DNA, the CDR3 is TGTGCCATCAGTGAAAGATTTCGGAAAACGGGACAGAGGGGCTACACCTTC. Translation: CAISERFRKTGQRGYTF.

For the CDR3, the DNA is TGCGCCAGCAGCGGTACAGGGGTACGTACGGGAAACACCATATATTTT. This sequence encodes CASSGTGVRTGNTIYF. The V call is TRBV4-1, the J call TRBJ1-3; 7 positions agree with TRBD1. With V trimmed by 5 bases and J by 4 bases, 11 bases remained unmatched. Germline V CDR1 and CDR2: MGHRA, YSYEKL. CDR3 length: 16 amino acids.

This clone came up once. This chain joins TRBV7-6 and TRBJ1-2, with 8 bases matching TRBD1. Per the germline V gene, CDR1 is SGHVS and CDR2 is FNYEAQ. The J segment lost 8 bases and the V segment lost 4 bases, leaving 6 bases of the junction unmatched. The CDR3 length is 13 residues. The CDR3 region has the DNA TGTGCCAGCAGCTCCAACAGGGGGGACGGCTACACCTTC. Translated, it gives CASSSNRGDGYTF.

The genes are TRBV6-5 and TRBJ1-5; 7 nucleotides match TRBD1. The CDR3 is 13 residues long. CDR1 MNHEY and CDR2 SVGAGI come from the germline V gene. V lost 7 bases and J lost 3; bases outside the gene matches: 3. This CDR3 is CASKGQANQPQHF. CDR3 nucleotide sequence: TGTGCCAGCAAAGGACAGGCCAATCAGCCCCAGCATTTT.

This chain links TRBV4-3 with TRBJ1-3; D is undetermined. Germline loops: CDR1 LGHNA, CDR2 YSLEER. The CDR3 has 14 amino acids. V was pared by 4 bases and J by 0 bases, with 7 bases between. The CDR3 is CASSPGISGNTIYF. CDR3 nucleotide sequence: TGCGCCAGCAGCCCCGGGATCTCTGGAAACACCATATATTTT.

The rearrangement links TRBV5-5 to TRBJ2-3, with D maybe TRBD2 (6 bases). The CDR3 is 17 residues long. Trimming took off 1 base at V and 9 bases at J, with 24 bases between the two ends. Germline loops: CDR1 SGHKS, CDR2 YYEKEE (reference sequence). CDR3: CASSLSNSLGGRMTQYF. DNA for the CDR3: TGTGCCAGCAGCTTGTCGAACAGCCTGGGGGGAAGGATGACGCAGTATTTT.

The chain combines TRBV5-4 with TRBJ1-2; D is perhaps TRBD1 (5 bases). V lost 5 bases and J lost 2, with 16 bases in between. Germline lookup yields CDR1 SGHNT and CDR2 YYREEE (reference sequence). The CDR3 contains 15 residues. In DNA, the CDR3 is TGTGCCAGCAGTTTCAACCAGGGCCAGAACTATGGCTACACCTTC. Translating gives CASSFNQGQNYGYTF.

This clone was counted between two and nine times. Different DNA sequences within this sample yield the same CDR3. The chain recombines TRBV18 with TRBJ1-1; D perhaps matches TRBD1 (5 bases). Looked up from germline, CDR1 is KGHSH and CDR2 is LQKENI. Trimming took 1 base from V and 0 from J, leaving 6 bases between them. The CDR3 has 14 residues. CDR3 residues: CASSPQGMNTEAFF. The CDR3 DNA reads TGTGCCAGCTCACCACAGGGGATGAACACTGAAGCTTTCTTT.

This chain uses TRBV27 with TRBJ1-1, with TRBD1 matching 11 bases. The V segment lost 6 bases and the J segment 2 bases; nucleotides outside the gene matches: 5. CDR3 size: 15 residues. Looked up from germline, CDR1 is MNHEY and CDR2 is SMNVEV (reference sequence). CDR3 sequence reads: CASRGTGGRNTEAFF. CDR3 bases: TGTGCCAGCAGGGGGACAGGGGGGAGAAACACTGAAGCTTTCTTT.

This chain links TRBV7-2 with TRBJ1-2; D is possibly TRBD1 (6 bases). The CDR3 is 15 amino acids. V shed 1 base and J shed 3 bases, with 12 bases lying between them. Germline V gives CDR1 SGHTA, CDR2 FQGNSA. The CDR3 coding sequence is TGTGCCAGCAGCTTAGGAGGGGGTCGCGACTATGGCTACACCTTC. Its translation is CASSLGGGRDYGYTF.

The chain joins TRBV6-1 to TRBJ2-5; no clear D. With 1 base removed from V and 5 bases from J, the gap between germline ends came to 5 bases. This CDR3 is 12 amino acids long. Germline CDR1 MNHNS, CDR2 SASEGT. CDR3 residues: CASSEVRETQYF. The CDR3 nucleotides read TGTGCCAGCAGTGAAGTTCGTGAGACCCAGTACTTC.

V gene TRBV19 combines with J gene TRBJ1-5; maybe TRBD1 (6 bases). Germline CDR1 reads LNHDA; CDR2 reads SQIVND (reference sequence). Between the trimmed V and J ends, which lost 1 base and 2 bases, there was a span of 6 bases. This CDR3 spans 14 amino acids. CDR3 in DNA: TGTGCCAGTAGTATAGCAGGGGGCAATCAGCCCCAGCATTTT. Translated, it gives CASSIAGGNQPQHF. The full variable domain, in which reference TRBV19 and TRBJ1-5 provide the parts outside the CDR3, is DGGITQSPKYLFRKEGQNVTLSCEQNLNHDAMYWYRQDPGQGLRLIYYSQIVNDFQKGDIAEGYSVSREKKESFPLTVTSAQKNPTAFYLCASSIAGGNQPQHFGDGTRLSIL.

The chain links TRBV9 to TRBJ2-7; D uncertain. The CDR3 loop spans 14 amino acids. Germline-derived CDR1 and CDR2 are SGDLS and YYNGEE. V was shortened by 0 bases and J by 1 base, with 8 bases between the two germline ends. The CDR3 nucleotides read TGTGCCAGCAGCGTAGATCCAGCGTCCTACGAGCAGTACTTC. This codes for CASSVDPASYEQYF. The full variable domain, completed using reference TRBV9 and TRBJ2-7, is DSGVTQTPKHLITATGQRVTLRCSPRSGDLSVYWYQQSLDQGLQFLIQYYNGEERAKGNILERFSAQQFPDLHSELNLSSLELGDSALYFCASSVDPASYEQYFGPGTRLTVT.

This rearrangement joins TRBV5-1 to TRBJ2-3, with 7 bases matching TRBD2. V was clipped by 0 bases and J by 6 bases; unmatched bases: 7. The germline V gene has CDR1 SGHRS and CDR2 YFSETQ. This CDR3 spans 15 amino acids. In DNA form, the CDR3 reads TGCGCCAGCAGCTTGGAGTCTAGCGGAGTGGATACGCAGTATTTT. It encodes CASSLESSGVDTQYF.

The chain employs TRBV4-2 and TRBJ2-3, with 12 nucleotides matching TRBD2. Germline V gene data show CDR1 as LGHNA and CDR2 as YNFKEQ. This CDR3 spans 17 amino acids. J gave up 4 bases and V 0 bases, and 5 bases lay outside the gene matches. The CDR3 nucleotides are TGTGCCAGCAGCCAAGAGACTAGCGGGAGAAAGGCAGATACGCAGTATTTT. It specifies CASSQETSGRKADTQYF.

The V call is TRBV5-6, the J call TRBJ1-6, with TRBD1 identical over 8 bases. Germline V gives CDR1 SGHDT, CDR2 YYEEEE. Trimming cost V 4 bases and J 11 bases; bases outside gene matches: 11. The CDR3 spans 15 residues. The CDR3 loop is CASSPRTGPDPPLHF. The CDR3 DNA is TGTGCCAGCAGCCCGAGGACAGGGCCCGATCCACCCCTCCACTTT.